Listed below are T cell receptor beta chains from one sample, sequenced in a study of shared clonotypes between healthy human individuals. The assay was immunoSEQ multiplex PCR, and TCRdb's table has in-frame clones only and misses some. Counted here are about 1 million clones, around 76% occurring once; the ten biggest clones make up 1.2% to 1.5%. What was sequenced was memory CD4+ T cells sorted from blood. The receptor set was obtained from a man aged 18 to 29 in good health. CDR3s include the opening cysteine and the closing phenylalanine or tryptophan. Fields, in order: V gene, clone size, J gene, D gene, CDR3 DNA, CDR3 protein. The D gene is left open where the match is weak. For some rows the clone size is stated as once, few or many, or as a class when expanded; others skip it.

V gene: TRBV5-6; clone size: -; J gene: TRBJ2-2; D gene: -; CDR3 DNA: TGTGCCAGCAGCTTGTCATTGGACAGTGGGTTATACACCGGGGAGCTGTTTTTT; CDR3 protein: CASSLSLDSGLYTGELFF
V gene: TRBV13; clone size: -; J gene: TRBJ2-5; D gene: -; CDR3 DNA: TGTGCCAGCAGCCGTGTTGCGGGGGACACAGAGACCCAGTACTTC; CDR3 protein: CASSRVAGDTETQYF
V gene: TRBV4-2; clone size: few; J gene: TRBJ1-2; D gene: -; CDR3 DNA: TGTGCCAGCAGCCAAGACGGAACAGGTACCCGGTATGGCTACACCTTC; CDR3 protein: CASSQDGTGTRYGYTF
V gene: TRBV10-3; clone size: -; J gene: TRBJ2-3; D gene: TRBD1; CDR3 DNA: TGTGCCATCAGCGACTCCAGGGGGAGCACAGATACGCAGTATTTT; CDR3 protein: CAISDSRGSTDTQYF
V gene: TRBV4-1; clone size: many; J gene: TRBJ1-4; D gene: -; CDR3 DNA: TGCGCCAGCAGCCAAGTTGTAGACAGTAATGAAAAACTGTTTTTT; CDR3 protein: CASSQVVDSNEKLFF
V gene: TRBV6-1; clone size: -; J gene: TRBJ1-1; D gene: -; CDR3 DNA: TGTGCCAGCAGTGAAAAGGGCGGAATGAACACTGAAGCTTTCTTT; CDR3 protein: CASSEKGGMNTEAFF
V gene: TRBV6-6; clone size: -; J gene: TRBJ2-3; D gene: TRBD1; CDR3 DNA: TGTGCCAGCAGTTACAGGACAGGCAGCACAGATACGCAGTATTTT; CDR3 protein: CASSYRTGSTDTQYF
V gene: TRBV30; clone size: -; J gene: TRBJ1-2; D gene: -; CDR3 DNA: TGTGCCTGGAGTGCCCAGGGCTATGGCTACACCTTC; CDR3 protein: CAWSAQGYGYTF
V gene: TRBV11-2; clone size: -; J gene: TRBJ1-1; D gene: TRBD1; CDR3 DNA: TGTGCCAGCAGCTTAACGCAGGGGGCCACTGAAGCTTTCTTT; CDR3 protein: CASSLTQGATEAFF
V gene: TRBV7-2; clone size: -; J gene: TRBJ2-5; D gene: TRBD2; CDR3 DNA: TGTGCCAGCAGCCAAAGGACTAGAGGCGTTGAGACCCAGTACTTC; CDR3 protein: CASSQRTRGVETQYF
V gene: TRBV30; clone size: few; J gene: TRBJ2-7; D gene: TRBD1; CDR3 DNA: TGTGCCTGGAGACAAACAGGGGTCTCCTACGAGCAGTACTTC; CDR3 protein: CAWRQTGVSYEQYF
V gene: TRBV6-6; clone size: -; J gene: TRBJ1-6; D gene: TRBD1; CDR3 DNA: TGTGCCAGCAGCCGGACAGGGGAAGATTCACCCCTCCACTTT; CDR3 protein: CASSRTGEDSPLHF
V gene: TRBV28; clone size: -; J gene: TRBJ2-7; D gene: -; CDR3 DNA: TGTGCCAGCATGACAGAACCTTACGAGCAGTACTTC; CDR3 protein: CASMTEPYEQYF
V gene: TRBV2; clone size: -; J gene: TRBJ2-1; D gene: -; CDR3 DNA: TGTGCCAGCAGTGAAGAGAGGATCCCCCACAATGAGCAGTTCTTC; CDR3 protein: CASSEERIPHNEQFF
V gene: TRBV18; clone size: -; J gene: TRBJ2-4; D gene: -; CDR3 DNA: TGTGCCAGCTCACCACCGGGTCAGACGAACATTCAGTACTTC; CDR3 protein: CASSPPGQTNIQYF
V gene: TRBV10-3; clone size: few; J gene: TRBJ1-1; D gene: -; CDR3 DNA: TGTGCCATCAGTGTTTTAGGGAACACTGAAGCTTTCTTT; CDR3 protein: CAISVLGNTEAFF
V gene: TRBV27; clone size: -; J gene: TRBJ1-2; D gene: -; CDR3 DNA: TGTGCCAGCAGTTTAAGGGGCTACACCTTC; CDR3 protein: CASSLRGYTF
V gene: TRBV5-1; clone size: -; J gene: TRBJ1-6; D gene: TRBD1; CDR3 DNA: TGCGCCAGCAGCCAACAGGGGATCGAGATCCGTTCCTCACCCCTCCACTTT; CDR3 protein: CASSQQGIEIRSSPLHF
V gene: TRBV11-3; clone size: -; J gene: TRBJ2-1; D gene: -; CDR3 DNA: TGTGCCAGCAGCGCCGGTCCGGGACTGGATAATGAGCAGTTCTTC; CDR3 protein: CASSAGPGLDNEQFF
V gene: TRBV5-7; clone size: -; J gene: TRBJ1-5; D gene: -; CDR3 DNA: TGTGCCAGCAGCTTGGACAATAGCAATCAGCCCCAGCATTTT; CDR3 protein: CASSLDNSNQPQHF
V gene: TRBV10-2; clone size: -; J gene: TRBJ2-3; D gene: -; CDR3 DNA: TGCGCCAGCAGTGAGTCAAACCTGTATACGCAGTATTTT; CDR3 protein: CASSESNLYTQYF
V gene: TRBV5-1; clone size: -; J gene: TRBJ2-7; D gene: TRBD1; CDR3 DNA: TGCGCCAGCAGCAGGTCGGGACAGGATACCTACGAGCAGTACTTC; CDR3 protein: CASSRSGQDTYEQYF
V gene: TRBV19; clone size: once; J gene: TRBJ2-7; D gene: TRBD2; CDR3 DNA: TGTGCCAGTAGGGGCGGGAGGGTTTTCGACGAGCAGTACTTC; CDR3 protein: CASRGGRVFDEQYF
V gene: TRBV2; clone size: -; J gene: TRBJ2-7; D gene: -; CDR3 DNA: TGTGCCAGCAGTAAAAACAGGGCGGGCTACGAGCAGTACTTC; CDR3 protein: CASSKNRAGYEQYF
V gene: TRBV10-3; clone size: -; J gene: TRBJ1-1; D gene: TRBD1; CDR3 DNA: TGTGCCATCGGACAGGGGGCGGGTACTGAAGCTTTCTTT; CDR3 protein: CAIGQGAGTEAFF
V gene: TRBV28; clone size: -; J gene: TRBJ2-2; D gene: -; CDR3 DNA: TGTGCCAGCAGTCAACGCGGGGAGCTGCTTTTT; CDR3 protein: CASSQRGELLF
V gene: TRBV4-2; clone size: -; J gene: TRBJ2-5; D gene: TRBD1; CDR3 DNA: TGTGCCAGCAGCCAATCTGGGGCAGGGGGAGAGACCCAGTACTTC; CDR3 protein: CASSQSGAGGETQYF
V gene: TRBV5-6; clone size: many; J gene: TRBJ1-3; D gene: TRBD1; CDR3 DNA: TGTGCCAGCAGCTTTGGCGGGACAGGGCTCTATGGAAACACCATATATTTT; CDR3 protein: CASSFGGTGLYGNTIYF
V gene: TRBV6-6; clone size: -; J gene: TRBJ2-5; D gene: TRBD2; CDR3 DNA: TGTGCCAGCAGCTTTAGCGGGGGGGCAGAGACCCAGTACTTC; CDR3 protein: CASSFSGGAETQYF
V gene: TRBV7-3; clone size: few; J gene: TRBJ1-1; D gene: -; CDR3 DNA: TGTGCCAGCAGCTTCTCCCCGATGAACACTGAAGCTTTCTTT; CDR3 protein: CASSFSPMNTEAFF
V gene: TRBV2; clone size: -; J gene: TRBJ1-3; D gene: -; CDR3 DNA: TGTGCCAGCAGTCCGACAGGAGAAGCTGGAAACACCATATATTTT; CDR3 protein: CASSPTGEAGNTIYF
V gene: TRBV6-6; clone size: -; J gene: TRBJ1-1; D gene: -; CDR3 DNA: TGTGCCAGCAGACCCTCTGACAAGAATCTTTTCTTT; CDR3 protein: CASRPSDKNLFF
V gene: TRBV25-1; clone size: -; J gene: TRBJ1-4; D gene: TRBD1; CDR3 DNA: TGTGCCAGCAGTGAAGCAGACAGGGTCGGTGAAAAACTGTTTTTT; CDR3 protein: CASSEADRVGEKLFF
V gene: TRBV28; clone size: -; J gene: TRBJ2-7; D gene: -; CDR3 DNA: TGTGCCAGCACGACCGGAGGACGAAAGAAGAACGAGCAGTACTTC; CDR3 protein: CASTTGGRKKNEQYF
V gene: TRBV10-2; clone size: -; J gene: TRBJ2-7; D gene: -; CDR3 DNA: TGCGCCAGCAGGGCAGGGGGGACCTACGAGCAGTACTTC; CDR3 protein: CASRAGGTYEQYF
V gene: TRBV5-4; clone size: -; J gene: TRBJ2-7; D gene: TRBD1; CDR3 DNA: TGTGCCAGCAGCTGGGGACAGACCCCCGACGAGCAGTACTTC; CDR3 protein: CASSWGQTPDEQYF
V gene: TRBV5-6; clone size: -; J gene: TRBJ1-5; D gene: TRBD1; CDR3 DNA: TGTGCCAGCAGCTTTCAGGGGGAGGAGGTCAATCAGCCCCAGCATTTT; CDR3 protein: CASSFQGEEVNQPQHF
V gene: TRBV7-2; clone size: -; J gene: TRBJ2-5; D gene: -; CDR3 DNA: TGTGCCAGCAGCTTAGAATTACAAGAGACCCAGTACTTC; CDR3 protein: CASSLELQETQYF
V gene: TRBV7-9; clone size: -; J gene: TRBJ1-1; D gene: -; CDR3 DNA: TGTGCCAGCAGCTCCTCTGTTGTCGTGAACACTGAAGCTTTCTTT; CDR3 protein: CASSSSVVVNTEAFF
V gene: TRBV5-1; clone size: -; J gene: TRBJ2-6; D gene: -; CDR3 DNA: TGCGCCAGCAGCTTGGCCGTTTCAGGGGCCAACGTCCTGACTTTC; CDR3 protein: CASSLAVSGANVLTF
V gene: TRBV6-6; clone size: -; J gene: TRBJ2-2; D gene: TRBD2; CDR3 DNA: TGTGCCAGCAGTCCGTGGACTAGCGGGGGAACCGGGGAGCTGTTTTTT; CDR3 protein: CASSPWTSGGTGELFF
V gene: TRBV5-1; clone size: -; J gene: TRBJ2-2; D gene: -; CDR3 DNA: TGCGCCAGCAGCTCCGGACTCTTAGGGGAGCTGTTTTTT; CDR3 protein: CASSSGLLGELFF
V gene: TRBV14; clone size: -; J gene: TRBJ2-3; D gene: -; CDR3 DNA: TGTGCCAGCAGCCAAGCCTTATCCACAGATACGCAGTATTTT; CDR3 protein: CASSQALSTDTQYF
V gene: TRBV15; clone size: -; J gene: TRBJ1-4; D gene: -; CDR3 DNA: TGTGCCACCAGCAGAGGGGGCGCGATGAATGAAAAACTGTTTTTT; CDR3 protein: CATSRGGAMNEKLFF
V gene: TRBV28; clone size: -; J gene: TRBJ1-4; D gene: -; CDR3 DNA: TGTGCCAGCAGTTCGGACAGTTCGACTAATGAAAAACTGTTTTTT; CDR3 protein: CASSSDSSTNEKLFF
V gene: TRBV7-9; clone size: -; J gene: TRBJ1-5; D gene: -; CDR3 DNA: TGTGCCAGCAGCTTTGCGCAACAGCCCCAGCATTTT; CDR3 protein: CASSFAQQPQHF
V gene: TRBV5-4; clone size: -; J gene: TRBJ2-1; D gene: TRBD2; CDR3 DNA: TGTGCCAGCAGCACTAGCGAACCCACCAATGAGCAGTTCTTC; CDR3 protein: CASSTSEPTNEQFF
V gene: TRBV29-1; clone size: -; J gene: TRBJ2-3; D gene: -; CDR3 DNA: TGCAGCGTTGAAGCGGCGGGGAGAGATACGCAGTATTTT; CDR3 protein: CSVEAAGRDTQYF